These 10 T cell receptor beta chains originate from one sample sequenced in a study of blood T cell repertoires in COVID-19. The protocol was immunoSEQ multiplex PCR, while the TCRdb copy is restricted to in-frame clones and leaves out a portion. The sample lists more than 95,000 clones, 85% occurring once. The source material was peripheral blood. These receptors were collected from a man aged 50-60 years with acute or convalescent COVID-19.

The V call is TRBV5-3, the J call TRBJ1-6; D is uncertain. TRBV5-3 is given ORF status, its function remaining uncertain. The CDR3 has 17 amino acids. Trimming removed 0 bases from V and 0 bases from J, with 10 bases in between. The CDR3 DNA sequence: TGTGCCAGAAGCTTGGAGTCAAAGAGCTCCTATAATTCACCCCTCCACTTT. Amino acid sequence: CARSLESKSSYNSPLHF.

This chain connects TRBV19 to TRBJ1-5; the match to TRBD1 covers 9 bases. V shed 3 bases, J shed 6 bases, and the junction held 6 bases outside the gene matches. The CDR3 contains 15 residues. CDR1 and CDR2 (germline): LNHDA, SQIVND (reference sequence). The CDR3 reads CASSMSGTGIQPQHF. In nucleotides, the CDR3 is TGTGCCAGTAGTATGTCCGGGACAGGGATTCAGCCCCAGCATTTT.

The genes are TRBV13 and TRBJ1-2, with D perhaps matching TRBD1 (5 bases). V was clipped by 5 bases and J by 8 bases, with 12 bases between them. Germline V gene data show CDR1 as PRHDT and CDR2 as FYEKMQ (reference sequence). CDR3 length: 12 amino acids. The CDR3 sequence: CASSLGHGGYTF. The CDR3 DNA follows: TGTGCCAGCAGCCTCGGACACGGGGGCTACACCTTC. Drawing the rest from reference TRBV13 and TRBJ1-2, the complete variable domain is AAGVIQSPRHLIKEKRETATLKCYPIPRHDTVYWYQQGPGQDPQFLISFYEKMQSDKGSIPDRFSAQQFSDYHSELNMSSLELGDSALYFCASSLGHGGYTFGSGTRLTVV.

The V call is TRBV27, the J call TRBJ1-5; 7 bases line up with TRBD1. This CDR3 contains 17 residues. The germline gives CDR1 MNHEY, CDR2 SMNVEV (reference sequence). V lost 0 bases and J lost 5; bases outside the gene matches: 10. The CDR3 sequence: CASSLSINRGWDQPQHF. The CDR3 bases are TGTGCCAGCAGTTTATCCATAAACAGGGGCTGGGATCAGCCCCAGCATTTT.

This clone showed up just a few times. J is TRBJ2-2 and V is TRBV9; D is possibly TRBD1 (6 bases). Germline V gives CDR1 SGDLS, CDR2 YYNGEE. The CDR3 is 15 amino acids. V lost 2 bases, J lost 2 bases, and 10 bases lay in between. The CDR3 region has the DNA TGTGCCAGCAGCGTCAGGGACATCAACACCGGGGAGCTGTTTTTT. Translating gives CASSVRDINTGELFF.

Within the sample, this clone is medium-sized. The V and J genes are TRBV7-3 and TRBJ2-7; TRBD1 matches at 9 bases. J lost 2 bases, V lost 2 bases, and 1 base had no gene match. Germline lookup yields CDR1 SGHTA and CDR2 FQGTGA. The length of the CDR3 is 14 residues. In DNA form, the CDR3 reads TGTGCCAGCAGCTTAGGGACAGGGCCCTACGAGCAGTACTTC. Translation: CASSLGTGPYEQYF.

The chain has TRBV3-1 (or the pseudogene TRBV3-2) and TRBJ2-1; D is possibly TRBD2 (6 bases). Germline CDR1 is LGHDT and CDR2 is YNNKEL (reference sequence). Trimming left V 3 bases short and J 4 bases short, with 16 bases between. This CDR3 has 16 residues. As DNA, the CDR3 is TGTGCCAGCAGCCAGCACGGGACTGACTTATACAATGAGCAGTTCTTC. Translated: CASSQHGTDLYNEQFF.

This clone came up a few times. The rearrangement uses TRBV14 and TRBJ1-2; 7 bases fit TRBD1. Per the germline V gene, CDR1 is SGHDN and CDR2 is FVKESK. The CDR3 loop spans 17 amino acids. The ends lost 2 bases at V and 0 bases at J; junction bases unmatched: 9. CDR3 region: CASSQWSGQRTNYGYTF. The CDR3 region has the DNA TGTGCCAGCAGCCAATGGTCGGGACAGAGAACTAACTATGGCTACACCTTC.

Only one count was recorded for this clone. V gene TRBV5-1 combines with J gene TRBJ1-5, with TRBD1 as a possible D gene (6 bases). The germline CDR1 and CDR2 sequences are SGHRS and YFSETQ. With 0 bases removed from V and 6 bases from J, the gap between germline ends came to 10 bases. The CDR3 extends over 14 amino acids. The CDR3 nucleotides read TGCGCCAGCAGCTTGGGAGTAGGGGGTCAGCCCCAGCATTTT. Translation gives CASSLGVGGQPQHF.

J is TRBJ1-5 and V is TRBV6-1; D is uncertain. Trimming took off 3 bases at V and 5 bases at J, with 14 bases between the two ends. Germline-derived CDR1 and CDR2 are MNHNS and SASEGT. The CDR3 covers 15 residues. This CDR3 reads CASSDRGEPDQPQHF. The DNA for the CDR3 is TGTGCCAGCAGTGATCGCGGGGAGCCCGATCAGCCCCAGCATTTT.